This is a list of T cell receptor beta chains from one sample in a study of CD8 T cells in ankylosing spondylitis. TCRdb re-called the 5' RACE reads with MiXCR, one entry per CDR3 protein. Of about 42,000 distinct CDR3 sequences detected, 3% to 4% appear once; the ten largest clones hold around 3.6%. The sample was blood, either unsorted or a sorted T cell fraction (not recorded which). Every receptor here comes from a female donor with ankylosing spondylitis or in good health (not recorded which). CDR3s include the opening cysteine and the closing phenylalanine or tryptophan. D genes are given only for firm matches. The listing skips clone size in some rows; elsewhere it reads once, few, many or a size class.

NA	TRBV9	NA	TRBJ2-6	CASSMGHEVSGANVLTF	TGTGCCAGCAGCATGGGACATGAAGTGTCTGGGGCCAACGTCCTGACTTTC
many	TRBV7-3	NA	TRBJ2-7	CASSHGRQESYEQYF	TGTGCCAGCAGCCACGGACGACAGGAGTCCTACGAGCAGTACTTC
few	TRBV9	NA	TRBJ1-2	CASSVGTVSGYGYTF	TGTGCCAGCAGCGTAGGCACAGTTTCCGGCTATGGCTACACCTTC
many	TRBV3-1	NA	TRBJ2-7	CASSQAATYEQYF	TGTGCCAGCAGCCAGGCGGCTACCTACGAGCAGTACTTC
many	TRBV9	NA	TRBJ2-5	CASSPRPTRSETQYF	TGTGCCAGCAGCCCCCGACCGACAAGGAGCGAGACCCAGTACTTC
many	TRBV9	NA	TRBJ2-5	CASSDEYQETQYF	TGTGCCAGCAGCGATGAGTACCAAGAGACCCAGTACTTC
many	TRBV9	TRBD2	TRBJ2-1	CASSVEGTSNNEQFF	TGTGCCAGCAGCGTAGAGGGGACTAGTAACAATGAGCAGTTCTTC
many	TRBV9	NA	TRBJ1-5	CASSVTGMGPQHF	TGTGCCAGCAGCGTGACGGGGATGGGACCCCAGCATTTT